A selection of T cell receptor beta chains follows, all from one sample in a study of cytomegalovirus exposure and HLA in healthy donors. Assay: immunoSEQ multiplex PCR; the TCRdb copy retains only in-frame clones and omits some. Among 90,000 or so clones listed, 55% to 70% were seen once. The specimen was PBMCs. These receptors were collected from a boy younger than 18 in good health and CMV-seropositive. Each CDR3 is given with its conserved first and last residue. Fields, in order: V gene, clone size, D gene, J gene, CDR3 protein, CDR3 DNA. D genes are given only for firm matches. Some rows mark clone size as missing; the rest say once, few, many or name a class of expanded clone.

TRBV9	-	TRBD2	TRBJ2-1	CASSPSSPGTSGGARVNEQFF	TGTGCCAGCAGCCCCTCCTCCCCGGGGACTAGCGGGGGGGCCCGGGTAAATGAGCAGTTCTTC
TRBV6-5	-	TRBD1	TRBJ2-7	CASSWDRSYEQYF	TGTGCCAGCAGCTGGGACAGATCCTACGAGCAGTACTTC
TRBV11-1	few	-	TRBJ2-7	CASSLEARAPYEQYF	TGTGCCAGCAGCTTAGAGGCTAGAGCCCCCTACGAGCAGTACTTC
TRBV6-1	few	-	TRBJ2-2	CASISGHLTGELFF	TGTGCCAGCATTTCCGGACACCTCACCGGGGAGCTGTTTTTT
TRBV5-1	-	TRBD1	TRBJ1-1	CASSPPTGGITEAFF	TGCGCCAGCAGCCCCCCTACAGGGGGCATCACTGAAGCTTTCTTT
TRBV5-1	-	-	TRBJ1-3	CASGSGENLSGNTIYF	TGCGCCAGCGGGTCAGGGGAAAACCTCTCTGGAAACACCATATATTTT
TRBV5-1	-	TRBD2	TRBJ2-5	CASSWGGTSEETQYF	TGCGCCAGCAGCTGGGGGGGGACTAGCGAAGAGACCCAGTACTTC
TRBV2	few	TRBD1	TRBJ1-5	CASSGTGEDQPQHF	TGTGCCAGCAGTGGGACAGGGGAGGATCAGCCCCAGCATTTT
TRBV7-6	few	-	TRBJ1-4	CASRKLLYSTNEKLFF	TGTGCCAGCAGGAAGCTATTGTATTCAACTAATGAAAAACTGTTTTTT
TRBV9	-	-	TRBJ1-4	CASSVVGDDEKLFF	TGTGCCAGCAGCGTAGTAGGGGATGATGAAAAACTGTTTTTT
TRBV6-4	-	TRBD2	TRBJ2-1	CASSVTGTSGYNEQFF	TGTGCCAGCAGTGTAACTGGGACTAGCGGTTACAATGAGCAGTTCTTC
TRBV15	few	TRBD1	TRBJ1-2	CATSRDKGAEWGYTF	TGTGCCACCAGCAGAGATAAGGGGGCGGAATGGGGCTACACCTTC
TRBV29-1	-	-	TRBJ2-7	CSVEVTNYRPPQSYEQYF	TGCAGCGTTGAAGTCACGAACTACAGGCCCCCCCAATCCTACGAGCAGTACTTC
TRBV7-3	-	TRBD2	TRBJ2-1	CASSLETSGSREQFF	TGTGCCAGCAGCCTGGAGACTAGCGGGAGTCGGGAGCAGTTCTTC
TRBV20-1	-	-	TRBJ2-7	CSAIQGYEQYF	TGCAGTGCTATCCAGGGCTACGAGCAGTACTTC
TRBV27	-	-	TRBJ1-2	CASSHSQETNYGYTF	TGTGCCAGCAGCCATTCACAGGAAACCAACTATGGCTACACCTTC
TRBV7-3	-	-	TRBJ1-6	CASSLMGGTPPLHF	TGTGCCAGCAGCTTGATGGGAGGAACGCCACCCCTCCACTTT
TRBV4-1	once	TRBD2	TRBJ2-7	CASSQGTSSGGPAYEQYF	TGCGCCAGCAGCCAGGGGACCTCTAGCGGGGGCCCCGCCTACGAGCAGTACTTC
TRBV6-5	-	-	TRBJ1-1	CASSSGAPSEAFF	TGTGCCAGCAGTTCAGGGGCACCGTCTGAAGCTTTCTTT
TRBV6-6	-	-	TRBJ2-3	CAGGDTQYF	TGTGCCGGAGGAGATACGCAGTATTTT
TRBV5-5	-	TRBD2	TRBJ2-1	CASSFGAGTYNEQFF	TGTGCCAGCAGCTTCGGAGCGGGAACCTACAATGAGCAGTTCTTC
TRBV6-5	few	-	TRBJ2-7	CASSMINSYEQYF	TGTGCCAGCTCTATGATTAATTCCTACGAGCAGTACTTC
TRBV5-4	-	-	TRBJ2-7	CASSWGPDSNEQYF	TGTGCCAGCAGCTGGGGCCCGGACAGTAACGAGCAGTACTTC
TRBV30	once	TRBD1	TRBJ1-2	CAWGTKGAYGYTF	TGTGCCTGGGGGACGAAGGGGGCCTATGGCTACACCTTC
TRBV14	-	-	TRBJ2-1	CASSQDLVDAGYSYNEQFF	TGTGCCAGCAGCCAAGATCTTGTAGATGCGGGGTATTCCTACAATGAGCAGTTCTTC
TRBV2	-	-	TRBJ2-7	CASSLIDPGRPYEQYF	TGTGCCAGCAGTCTAATAGATCCTGGGAGGCCCTACGAGCAGTACTTC
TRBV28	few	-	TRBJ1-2	CASVMAGAHQYGYTF	TGTGCCAGCGTCATGGCGGGCGCACACCAATATGGCTACACCTTC
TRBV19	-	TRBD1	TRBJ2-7	CASSIWLRGTGAYEQYF	TGTGCCAGTAGTATATGGCTCCGTGGGACAGGGGCCTACGAGCAGTACTTC
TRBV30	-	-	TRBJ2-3	CAWNLGARTTPTDTQYF	TGTGCCTGGAATCTGGGGGCGCGGACGACGCCCACAGATACGCAGTATTTT
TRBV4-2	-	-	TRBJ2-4	CASSQVGDIQYF	TGTGCCAGCAGCCAAGTAGGAGACATTCAGTACTTC
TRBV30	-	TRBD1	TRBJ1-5	CAWSSDRGHQPQHF	TGTGCCTGGAGTTCAGACAGGGGGCACCAGCCCCAGCATTTT
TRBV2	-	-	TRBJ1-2	CASSEAETVNYGYTF	TGTGCCAGCAGTGAAGCCGAGACAGTTAACTATGGCTACACCTTC
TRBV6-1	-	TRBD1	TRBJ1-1	CASSEVDRAMNTEAFF	TGTGCCAGCAGTGAAGTGGACAGGGCGATGAACACTGAAGCTTTCTTT
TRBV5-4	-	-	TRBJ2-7	CASSLRGRGTYSYEQYF	TGTGCCAGCAGCTTGAGGGGGCGGGGCACCTACTCCTACGAGCAGTACTTC
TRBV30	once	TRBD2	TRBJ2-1	CAWILAGGREQFF	TGTGCCTGGATACTAGCGGGGGGGCGTGAGCAGTTCTTC
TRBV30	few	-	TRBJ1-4	CAWSVTVNEKLFF	TGTGCCTGGAGTGTCACAGTTAATGAAAAACTGTTTTTT
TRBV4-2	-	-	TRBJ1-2	CASSQDPGGRRGYTF	TGTGCCAGCAGCCAAGATCCCGGGGGGAGAAGGGGCTACACCTTC
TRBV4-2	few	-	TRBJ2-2	CASSQETQGRKTGELFF	TGTGCCAGCAGCCAAGAGACCCAGGGGCGAAAAACCGGGGAGCTGTTTTTT
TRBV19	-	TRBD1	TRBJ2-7	CASSIVGQSYEQYF	TGTGCCAGTAGTATTGTGGGACAGTCCTACGAGCAGTACTTC
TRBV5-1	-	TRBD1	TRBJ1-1	CASSLGSGQGNTEAFF	TGCGCCAGCAGCTTGGGGTCCGGACAGGGGAACACTGAAGCTTTCTTT
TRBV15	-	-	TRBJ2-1	CATRASSYEQFF	TGTGCCACCAGAGCTAGTTCGTATGAGCAGTTCTTC
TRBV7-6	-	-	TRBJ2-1	CASRRTASSYNEQFF	TGTGCCAGCAGGCGGACTGCCTCCTCCTACAATGAGCAGTTCTTC
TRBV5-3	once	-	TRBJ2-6	CARSLARSGANVLTF	TGTGCCAGAAGCTTGGCCAGATCTGGGGCCAACGTCCTGACTTTC
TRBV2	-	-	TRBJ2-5	CASSDGRRIIVDETRYF	TGTGCCAGCAGTGATGGACGGAGGATCATCGTCGACGAGACCCGGTACTTC
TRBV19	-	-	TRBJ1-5	CASIPGRASNQPQHF	TGTGCCAGTATCCCGGGAAGGGCTAGCAATCAGCCCCAGCATTTT
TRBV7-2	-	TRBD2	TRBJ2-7	CASRGTSGNSVEQYF	TGTGCCAGCAGGGGGACTAGCGGGAACTCAGTCGAGCAGTACTTC
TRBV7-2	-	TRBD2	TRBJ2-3	CASSLYAGGLSDTQYF	TGTGCCAGCAGCTTATACGCGGGGGGGCTGTCAGATACGCAGTATTTT
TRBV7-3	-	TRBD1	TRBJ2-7	CASSLWAGGASNEQYF	TGTGCCAGCAGCTTATGGGCAGGGGGCGCCTCCAACGAGCAGTACTTC
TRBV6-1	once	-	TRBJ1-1	CASSEARLGGATEAFF	TGTGCCAGCAGTGAAGCTCGGTTAGGGGGAGCGACTGAAGCTTTCTTT
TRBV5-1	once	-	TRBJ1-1	CASSYGRDNEAFF	TGCGCCAGCAGCTATGGTAGGGACAATGAAGCTTTCTTT
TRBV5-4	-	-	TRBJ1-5	CASSVGGGNQPQHF	TGTGCCAGCAGCGTAGGCGGGGGGAATCAGCCCCAGCATTTT
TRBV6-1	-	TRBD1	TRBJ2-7	CASSERDRDPYEQYF	TGTGCCAGCAGTGAAAGGGACAGGGACCCCTACGAGCAGTACTTC
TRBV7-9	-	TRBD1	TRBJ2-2	CASSHKPGTGGIRTGELFF	TGTGCCAGCAGCCACAAACCCGGGACAGGGGGTATTCGAACCGGGGAGCTGTTTTTT
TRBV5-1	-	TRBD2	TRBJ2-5	CASSRGLAGAQETQYF	TGCGCCAGCAGCCGCGGACTAGCGGGAGCCCAAGAGACCCAGTACTTC